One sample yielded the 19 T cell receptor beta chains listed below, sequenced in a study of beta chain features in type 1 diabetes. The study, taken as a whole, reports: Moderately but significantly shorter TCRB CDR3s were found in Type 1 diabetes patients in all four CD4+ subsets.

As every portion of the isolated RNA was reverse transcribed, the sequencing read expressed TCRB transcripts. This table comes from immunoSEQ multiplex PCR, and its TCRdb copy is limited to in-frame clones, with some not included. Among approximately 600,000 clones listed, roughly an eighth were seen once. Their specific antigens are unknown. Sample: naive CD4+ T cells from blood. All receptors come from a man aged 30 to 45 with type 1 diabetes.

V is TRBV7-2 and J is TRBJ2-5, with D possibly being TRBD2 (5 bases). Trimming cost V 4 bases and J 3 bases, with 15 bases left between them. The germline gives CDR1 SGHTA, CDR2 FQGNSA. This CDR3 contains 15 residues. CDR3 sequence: CASSSKRLREETQYF. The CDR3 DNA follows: TGTGCCAGCAGCTCGAAGAGGTTGAGGGAAGAGACCCAGTACTTC.

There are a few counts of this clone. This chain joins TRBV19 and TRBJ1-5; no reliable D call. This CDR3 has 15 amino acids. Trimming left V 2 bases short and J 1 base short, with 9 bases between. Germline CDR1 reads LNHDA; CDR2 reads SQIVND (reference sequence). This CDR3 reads CASSINSLSNQPQHF. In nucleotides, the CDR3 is TGTGCCAGTAGTATAAATTCCCTAAGCAATCAGCCCCAGCATTTT.

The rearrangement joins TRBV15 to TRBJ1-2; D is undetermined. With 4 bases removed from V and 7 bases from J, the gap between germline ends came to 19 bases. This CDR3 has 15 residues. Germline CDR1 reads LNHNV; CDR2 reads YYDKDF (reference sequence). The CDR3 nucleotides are TGTGCCACCAGCACAAATTGGGGAGTCGGGCTTGGCTACACCTTC. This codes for CATSTNWGVGLGYTF.

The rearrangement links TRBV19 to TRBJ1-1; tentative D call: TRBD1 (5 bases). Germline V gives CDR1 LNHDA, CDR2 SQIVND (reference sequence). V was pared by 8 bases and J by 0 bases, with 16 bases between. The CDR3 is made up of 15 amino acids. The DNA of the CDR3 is TGTGCCAGTCTGTCGCAGGGATCGGTGAACACTGAAGCTTTCTTT. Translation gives CASLSQGSVNTEAFF.

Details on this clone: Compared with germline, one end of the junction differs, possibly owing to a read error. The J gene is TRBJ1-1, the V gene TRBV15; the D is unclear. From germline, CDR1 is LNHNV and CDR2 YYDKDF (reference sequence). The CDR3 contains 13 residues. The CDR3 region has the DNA TGTGTCACCAGCAGAGGGTCGACCACTGAAGCTTTCTTT. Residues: CVTSRGSTTEAFF.

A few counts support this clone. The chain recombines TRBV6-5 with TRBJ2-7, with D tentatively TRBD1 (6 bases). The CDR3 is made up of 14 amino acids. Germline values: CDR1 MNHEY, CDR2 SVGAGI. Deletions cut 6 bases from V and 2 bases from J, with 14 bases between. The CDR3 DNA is TGTGCCAGCAGACCCCGGACAGCGCCCTACGAGCAGTACTTC. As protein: CASRPRTAPYEQYF.

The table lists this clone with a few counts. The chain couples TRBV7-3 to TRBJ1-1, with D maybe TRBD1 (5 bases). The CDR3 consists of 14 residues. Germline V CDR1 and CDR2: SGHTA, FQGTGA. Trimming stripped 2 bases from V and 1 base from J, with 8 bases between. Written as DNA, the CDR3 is TGTGCCAGCAGCTTAGGGACTTCGAACACTGAAGCTTTCTTT. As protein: CASSLGTSNTEAFF. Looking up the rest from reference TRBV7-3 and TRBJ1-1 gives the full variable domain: GAGVSQTPSNKVTEKGKYVELRCDPISGHTALYWYRQSLGQGPEFLIYFQGTGAADDSGLPNDRFFAVRPEGSVSTLKIQRTERGDSAVYLCASSLGTSNTEAFFGQGTRLTVV.

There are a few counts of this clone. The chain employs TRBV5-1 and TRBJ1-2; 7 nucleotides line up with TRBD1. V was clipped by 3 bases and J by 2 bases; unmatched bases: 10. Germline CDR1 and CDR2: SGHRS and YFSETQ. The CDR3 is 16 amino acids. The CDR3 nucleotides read TGCGCCAGCAGCTCGGATCCGGGACAGCAAAACTATGGCTACACCTTC. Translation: CASSSDPGQQNYGYTF.

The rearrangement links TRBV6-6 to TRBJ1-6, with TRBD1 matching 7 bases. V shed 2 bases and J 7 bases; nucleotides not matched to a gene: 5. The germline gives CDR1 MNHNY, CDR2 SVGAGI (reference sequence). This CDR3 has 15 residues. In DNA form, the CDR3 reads TGTGCCAGCAGTTACAAGGAGGGGGCAAATTCACCCCTCCACTTT. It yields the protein CASSYKEGANSPLHF.

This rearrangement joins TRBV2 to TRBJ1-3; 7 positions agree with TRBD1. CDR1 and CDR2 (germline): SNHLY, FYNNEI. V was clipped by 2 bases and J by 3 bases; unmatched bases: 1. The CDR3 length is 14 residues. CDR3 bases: TGTGCCAGCAGTGAAAACAGGGGTGGAAACACCATATATTTT. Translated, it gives CASSENRGGNTIYF. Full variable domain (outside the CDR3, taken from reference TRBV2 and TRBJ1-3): EPEVTQTPSHQVTQMGQEVILRCVPISNHLYFYWYRQILGQKVEFLVSFYNNEISEKSEIFDDQFSVERPDGSNFTLKIRSTKLEDSAMYFCASSENRGGNTIYFGEGSWLTVV.

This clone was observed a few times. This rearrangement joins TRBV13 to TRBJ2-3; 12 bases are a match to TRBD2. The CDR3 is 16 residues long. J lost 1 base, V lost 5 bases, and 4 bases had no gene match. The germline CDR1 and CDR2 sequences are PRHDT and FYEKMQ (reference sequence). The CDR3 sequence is CASSLTSGGGTDTQYF. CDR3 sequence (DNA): TGTGCCAGCAGCCTGACTAGCGGGGGTGGCACAGATACGCAGTATTTT.

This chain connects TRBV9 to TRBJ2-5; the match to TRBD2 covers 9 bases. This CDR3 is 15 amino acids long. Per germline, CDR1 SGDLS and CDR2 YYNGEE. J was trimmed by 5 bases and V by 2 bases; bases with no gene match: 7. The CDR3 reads CASSVTTSGRETQYF. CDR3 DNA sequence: TGTGCCAGCAGCGTGACGACTAGCGGTAGGGAGACCCAGTACTTC.

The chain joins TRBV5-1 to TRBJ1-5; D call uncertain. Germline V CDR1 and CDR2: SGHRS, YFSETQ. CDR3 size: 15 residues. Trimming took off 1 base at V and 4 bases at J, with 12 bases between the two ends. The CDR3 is CASSLLAGPNQPQHF. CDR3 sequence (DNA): TGCGCCAGCAGCTTGTTGGCGGGCCCTAATCAGCCCCAGCATTTT.

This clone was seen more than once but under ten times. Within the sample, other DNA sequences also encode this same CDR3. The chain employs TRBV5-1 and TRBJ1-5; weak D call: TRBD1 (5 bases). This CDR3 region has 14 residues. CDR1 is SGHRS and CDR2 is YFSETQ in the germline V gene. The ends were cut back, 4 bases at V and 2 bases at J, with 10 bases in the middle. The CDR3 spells CASSPRGGNQPQHF. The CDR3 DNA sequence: TGCGCCAGCAGCCCGCGGGGGGGCAATCAGCCCCAGCATTTT.

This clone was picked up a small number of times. As DNA, the CDR3 is TGTGCCAGCTCAATGAACACCGGGGAGCTGTTTTTT. Translating gives CASSMNTGELFF. The J gene is TRBJ2-2, the V gene TRBV18; unclear D gene. Trimming pared 5 bases from V and 1 base from J, leaving 2 bases between. This CDR3 comprises 12 residues. Germline loops: CDR1 KGHSH, CDR2 LQKENI.

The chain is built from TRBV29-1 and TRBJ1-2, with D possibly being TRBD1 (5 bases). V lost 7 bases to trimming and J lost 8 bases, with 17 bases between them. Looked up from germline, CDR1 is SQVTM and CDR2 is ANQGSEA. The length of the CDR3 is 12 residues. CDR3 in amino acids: CSAGGTLYGYTF. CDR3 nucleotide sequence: TGCAGCGCCGGGGGGACGCTTTACGGCTACACCTTC. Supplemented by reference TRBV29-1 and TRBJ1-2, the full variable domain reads SAVISQKPSRDICQRGTSLTIQCQVDSQVTMMFWYRQQPGQSLTLIATANQGSEATYESGFVIDKFPISRPNLTFSTLTVSNMSPEDSSIYLCSAGGTLYGYTFGSGTRLTVV.

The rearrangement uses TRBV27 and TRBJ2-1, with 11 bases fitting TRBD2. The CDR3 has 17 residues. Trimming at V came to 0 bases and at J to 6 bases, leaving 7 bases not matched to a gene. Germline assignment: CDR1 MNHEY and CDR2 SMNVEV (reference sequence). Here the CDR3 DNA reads TGTGCCAGCAGTTTATCAATAACTAGCGGGGGTAGCAATGAGCAGTTCTTC. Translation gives CASSLSITSGGSNEQFF.

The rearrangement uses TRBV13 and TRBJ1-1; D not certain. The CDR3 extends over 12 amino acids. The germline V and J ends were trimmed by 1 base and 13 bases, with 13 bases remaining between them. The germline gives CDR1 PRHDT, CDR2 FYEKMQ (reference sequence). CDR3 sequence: CASSLDIRNGFF. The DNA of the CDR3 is TGTGCCAGCAGCTTAGACATCCGGAACGGTTTCTTT.

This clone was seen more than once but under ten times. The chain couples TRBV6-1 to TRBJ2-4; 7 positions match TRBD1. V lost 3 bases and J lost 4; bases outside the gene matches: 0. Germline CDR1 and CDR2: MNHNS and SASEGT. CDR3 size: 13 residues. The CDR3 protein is CASSEGQKNIQYF. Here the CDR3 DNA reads TGTGCCAGCAGTGAGGGACAGAAAAACATTCAGTACTTC.